This is a list of T cell receptor beta chains from one sample in a study of blood T cell repertoires in COVID-19. Sequenced by immunoSEQ multiplex PCR; TCRdb stores in-frame clones only, minus some. Here the sample spans approximately 110,000 clones, about 91% being singletons. What was sequenced was peripheral blood. All receptors derive from a woman aged 50 to 60 with active or convalescent COVID-19. Each CDR3 is given with its conserved first and last residue. A D gene is named only where the DNA matches it firmly. Clone size is given for some rows only: seen once, a few or many times, or a class if the clone is expanded.

D | J | V | size | DNA | CDR3
. | TRBJ2-7 | TRBV2 | . | TGTGCCAGCAGTGAATTGGGCCGCTACGAGCAGTACTTC | CASSELGRYEQYF
TRBD1 | TRBJ1-5 | TRBV27 | once | TGTGCCAGCAGTATTACCCCAGGGGGGCCCCAGCATTTT | CASSITPGGPQHF
TRBD2 | TRBJ2-3 | TRBV10-3 | once | TGTGCCATCAGTGATCTTAGCGGGAGGGCCCCCAGCACAGATACGCAGTATTTT | CAISDLSGRAPSTDTQYF
TRBD2 | TRBJ2-1 | TRBV10-3 | few | TGTGCCATCAGTGAGTCGGTAGCGGGAGGGCATGAGCAGTTCTTC | CAISESVAGGHEQFF
. | TRBJ1-5 | TRBV2 | . | TGTGCCAGCAGTGGGGCGGGTTATAGCAATCAGCCCCAGCATTTT | CASSGAGYSNQPQHF
TRBD2 | TRBJ2-3 | TRBV10-3 | . | TGTGCCATCTCGGCCGACAGGTCGGGAGGGACAGATACGCAGTATTTT | CAISADRSGGTDTQYF
. | TRBJ2-1 | TRBV6-5 | . | TGTGCCAGCAGTTGGCAGGGCAATGAGCAGTTCTTC | CASSWQGNEQFF
. | TRBJ1-1 | TRBV11-2 | . | TGTGCCAGCAGCTTAGCCCCCGGGAACACTGAAGCTTTCTTT | CASSLAPGNTEAFF
TRBD2 | TRBJ2-4 | TRBV29-1 | . | TGCAGCGTGCTAGCGGGTTCAGCCAAAAACATTCAGTACTTC | CSVLAGSAKNIQYF
. | TRBJ1-5 | TRBV9 | . | TGTGCCAGCAGCGTAGCGGGCAATCAGCCCCAGCATTTT | CASSVAGNQPQHF
. | TRBJ2-7 | TRBV3-1/TRBV3-2 | . | TGTGCCAGCAGCCAAGCGCGCTACGAGCAGTACTTC | CASSQARYEQYF
TRBD2 | TRBJ2-1 | TRBV30 | . | TGTGCCTGGAGTGTTCGGGGGAGGGCCCTAGATGAGCAGTTCTTC | CAWSVRGRALDEQFF
TRBD2 | TRBJ2-7 | TRBV28 | . | TGTGCCAGCAGCCCGACGGGACTAGCGGAGGCTAATCACTTC | CASSPTGLAEANHF
. | TRBJ2-3 | TRBV13 | . | TGTGCCAGCAGCTTAGGGGCGGGGGCCACAGATACGCAGTATTTT | CASSLGAGATDTQYF
TRBD1 | TRBJ1-5 | TRBV25-1 | few | TGTGCCAGCAGTGAGTTCCTGGGACAGGGGCCAAATCAGCCCCAGCATTTT | CASSEFLGQGPNQPQHF
. | TRBJ2-7 | TRBV27 | once | TGTGCCAGCAGATTACAGGGTACGCCGTCCTACGAGCAGTACTTC | CASRLQGTPSYEQYF
. | TRBJ2-5 | TRBV11-2 | . | TGTGCCAGCAGCTTGGGGGGAATGAGAGAGACCCAGTACTTC | CASSLGGMRETQYF
. | TRBJ2-1 | TRBV5-1 | . | TGCGCCAGCAGCCGCGCCGGGACTGACTACAATGAGCAGTTCTTC | CASSRAGTDYNEQFF
TRBD2 | TRBJ2-3 | TRBV19 | . | TGTGCCAGTAGCCACAGGCGGACTAGCGCAGATACGCAGTATTTT | CASSHRRTSADTQYF
TRBD2 | TRBJ2-3 | TRBV7-2 | . | TGTGCCAGCAGGTTCAGCTTAGCGGGAGGGCCGAGTACGCAGTATTTT | CASRFSLAGGPSTQYF
TRBD2 | TRBJ2-1 | TRBV9 | . | TGTGCCAGGGAACTAGCGGGAGATTACAATGAGCAGTTCTTC | CARELAGDYNEQFF
. | TRBJ2-7 | TRBV7-6 | . | TGTGCCAGCGAAGCGTCCTACGAGCAGTACTTC | CASEASYEQYF
TRBD2 | TRBJ2-5 | TRBV6-2/TRBV6-3 | . | TGTGCCAGCAGTTACGAGGGGACTAGCGGGAGAGAGACCCAGTACTTC | CASSYEGTSGRETQYF
. | TRBJ2-7 | TRBV7-6 | . | TGTGCCAGCAGCTTAGGAGTAAGCGAGCAGTACTTC | CASSLGVSEQYF